This T cell receptor (beta chain) was captured by sequencing in a study of OX40 agonist ivuxolimab in advanced cancers. Trimming stripped 4 bases from V and 3 bases from J, with 4 bases between. This CDR3 is 11 amino acids long. CDR1 and CDR2 (germline): DFQATT, SNEGSKA (reference sequence). Only in-frame clones appear in the TCRdb table, and some are missing; sequencing was by immunoSEQ multiplex PCR. The data hold some 90,000 clones, with roughly 86% observed a single time. The sequences come from CD4+ or CD8+ T cells sorted from blood, collected in a trial of the OX40 agonist ivuxolimab. The receptor was derived from an adult with an advanced solid tumor such as melanoma, head and neck, liver or kidney cancer. The chain employs TRBV20-1 and TRBJ2-1; D call uncertain. CDR3: CSAKDYNEQFF. DNA for the CDR3: TGCAGTGCTAAGGACTACAATGAGCAGTTCTTC.